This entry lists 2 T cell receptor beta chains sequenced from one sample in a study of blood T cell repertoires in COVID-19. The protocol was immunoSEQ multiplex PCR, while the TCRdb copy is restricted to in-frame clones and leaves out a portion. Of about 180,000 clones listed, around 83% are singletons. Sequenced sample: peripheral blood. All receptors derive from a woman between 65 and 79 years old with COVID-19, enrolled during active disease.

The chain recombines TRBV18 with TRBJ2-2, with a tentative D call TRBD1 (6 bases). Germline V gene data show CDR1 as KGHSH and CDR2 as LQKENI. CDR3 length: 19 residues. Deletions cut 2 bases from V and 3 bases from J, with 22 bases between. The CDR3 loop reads CASSPSPPQGFYDTGELFF. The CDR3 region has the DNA TGTGCCAGCTCACCAAGCCCCCCACAGGGTTTTTATGACACCGGGGAGCTGTTTTTT.

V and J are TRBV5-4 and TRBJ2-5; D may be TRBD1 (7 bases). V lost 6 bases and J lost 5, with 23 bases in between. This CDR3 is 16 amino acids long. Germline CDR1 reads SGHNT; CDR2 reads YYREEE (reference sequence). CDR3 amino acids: CASTQGGARDWETQYF. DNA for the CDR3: TGTGCCAGCACCCAGGGGGGCGCGAGGGATTGGGAGACCCAGTACTTC.